This T cell receptor beta chain was found in a study of blood T cells in healthy people across ages. Whole-study findings and limits: Naive T cell percentage by flow cytometry tracked strongly with beta diversity. Comparison with aged donors showed that long-lived donors had more naive CD4+ cells and higher diversity.

Alongside a J-beta primer mix, a sample-barcoded 5' primer served in a second PCR lasting roughly 7 to 11 cycles. Each cDNA molecule received a tag from a template-switch adaptor that had 12 random nucleotides. TCRdb used MiXCR to reprocess the 5' RACE reads, holding one entry per CDR3 protein. The sample contains 800,000 to 950,000 distinct CDR3 sequences, around 46% of which appear only once. All donors came from Russia, were Caucasian and healthy, and spanned ages about 6 to 95. About this clonotype: The antigen is not known.

Germline V lookup: CDR1 MGHRA, CDR2 YSYEKL. The length of the CDR3 is 16 residues. V lost 0 bases, J lost 4 bases, and 15 bases lay in between. The sequencing input was blood. V usage is TRBV4-1 and J usage is TRBJ1-1; D is unclear. The receptor was derived from a man in his thirties or forties in good health. As DNA, the CDR3 is TGCGCCAGCAGCCAAGATGGAGGCACTATGAGCACTGAAGCTTTCTTT. Amino acids: CASSQDGGTMSTEAFF.